This T cell receptor (beta chain) derives from a study of blood T cell repertoires in COVID-19. Profiled with immunoSEQ multiplex PCR; TCRdb holds only in-frame clones, not every one. Of some 150,000 clones listed, about 84% are singletons. This CDR3 is 13 amino acids long. The germline V and J ends were trimmed by 5 bases and 8 bases, with 13 bases remaining between them. Germline assignment: CDR1 KGHSH and CDR2 LQKENI. Sequencing was done on a sample of peripheral blood. This chain uses TRBV18 with TRBJ2-4; D gene unclear. This clonotype was sampled from a man in his sixties with active or convalescent COVID-19. The CDR3 sequence: CASSFTAQDIQYF. The CDR3 DNA follows: TGTGCCAGCTCATTCACAGCCCAGGACATTCAGTACTTC.